A single sample gave rise to the 2 T cell receptor beta chains below, sequenced in a study of T cell responses to AZD1222 COVID-19 vaccine. TCRdb keeps only in-frame clones here, not all; method: immunoSEQ multiplex PCR. The repertoire has about 98,000 clones, 88% of them found once; the top ten carry 10%. Sequencing was performed on peripheral blood, taken on day 0 of MenACWY control vaccination. The source of these receptors is an adult in good health.

This clone was detected only a few times. V is TRBV5-4 and J is TRBJ2-5; D might be TRBD1 or TRBD2, each matching 6 bases. V was pared by 1 base and J by 2 bases, with 12 bases between. Germline CDR1 is SGHNT and CDR2 is YYREEE (reference sequence). The CDR3 has 15 residues. The CDR3 DNA is TGTGCCAGCAGCTTGAGGGGGGACGGGCAAGAGACCCAGTACTTC. Protein sequence: CASSLRGDGQETQYF.

This rearrangement joins TRBV9 to TRBJ2-1; 14 bases map to TRBD2. Germline CDR1 and CDR2: SGDLS and YYNGEE. The CDR3 covers 16 residues. V trimming: 3 bases; J trimming: 7 bases; junction bases outside the gene matches: 6. CDR3 sequence reads: CASSAGLAGGGNEQFF. The CDR3 DNA is TGTGCCAGCAGCGCAGGACTAGCGGGGGGAGGGAATGAGCAGTTCTTC. Drawing the rest from reference TRBV9 and TRBJ2-1, the complete variable domain is DSGVTQTPKHLITATGQRVTLRCSPRSGDLSVYWYQQSLDQGLQFLIQYYNGEERAKGNILERFSAQQFPDLHSELNLSSLELGDSALYFCASSAGLAGGGNEQFFGPGTRLTVL.